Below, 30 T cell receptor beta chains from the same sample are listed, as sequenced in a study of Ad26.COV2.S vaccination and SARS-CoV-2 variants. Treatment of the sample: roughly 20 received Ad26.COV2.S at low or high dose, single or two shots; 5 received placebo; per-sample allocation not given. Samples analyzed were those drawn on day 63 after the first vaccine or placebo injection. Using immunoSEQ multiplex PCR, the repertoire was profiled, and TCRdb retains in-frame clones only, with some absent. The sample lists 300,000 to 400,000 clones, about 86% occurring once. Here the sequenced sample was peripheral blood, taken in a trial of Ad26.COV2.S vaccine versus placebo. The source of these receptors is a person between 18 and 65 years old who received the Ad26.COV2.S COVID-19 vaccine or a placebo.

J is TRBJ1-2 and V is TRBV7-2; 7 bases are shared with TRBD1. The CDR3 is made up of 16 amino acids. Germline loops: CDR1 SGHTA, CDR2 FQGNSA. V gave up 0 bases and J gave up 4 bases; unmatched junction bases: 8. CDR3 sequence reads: CASSLAWAGGGYGYTF. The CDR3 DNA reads TGTGCCAGCAGCTTAGCATGGGCAGGGGGAGGCTATGGCTACACCTTC.

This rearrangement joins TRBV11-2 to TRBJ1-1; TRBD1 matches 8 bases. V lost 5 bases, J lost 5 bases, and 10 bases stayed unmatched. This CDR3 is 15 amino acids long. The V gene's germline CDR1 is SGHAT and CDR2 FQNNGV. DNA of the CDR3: TGTGCCAGCAGCCCGTCGGACAGGGTGAGGACTGAAGCTTTCTTT. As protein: CASSPSDRVRTEAFF.

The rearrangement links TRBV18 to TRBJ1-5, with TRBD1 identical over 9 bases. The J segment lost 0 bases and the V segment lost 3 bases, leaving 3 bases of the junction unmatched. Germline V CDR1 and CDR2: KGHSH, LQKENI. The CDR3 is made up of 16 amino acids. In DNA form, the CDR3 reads TGTGCCAGCTCACCGGGACAGGGTTATAGCAATCAGCCCCAGCATTTT. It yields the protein CASSPGQGYSNQPQHF.

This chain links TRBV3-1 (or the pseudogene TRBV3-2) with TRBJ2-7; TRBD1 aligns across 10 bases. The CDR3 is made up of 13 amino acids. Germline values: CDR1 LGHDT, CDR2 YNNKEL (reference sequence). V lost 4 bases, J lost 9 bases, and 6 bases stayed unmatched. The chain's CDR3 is CASSLLTGGMQYF. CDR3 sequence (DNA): TGTGCCAGCAGCCTTCTGACAGGGGGCATGCAGTACTTC.

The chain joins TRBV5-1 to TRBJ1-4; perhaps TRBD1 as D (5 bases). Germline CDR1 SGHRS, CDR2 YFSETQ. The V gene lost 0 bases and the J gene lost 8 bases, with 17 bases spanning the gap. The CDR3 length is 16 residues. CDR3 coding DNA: TGCGCCAGCAGCTTGGGGTATGGGGGTAAAGGGGAAAAACTGTTTTTT. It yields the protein CASSLGYGGKGEKLFF.

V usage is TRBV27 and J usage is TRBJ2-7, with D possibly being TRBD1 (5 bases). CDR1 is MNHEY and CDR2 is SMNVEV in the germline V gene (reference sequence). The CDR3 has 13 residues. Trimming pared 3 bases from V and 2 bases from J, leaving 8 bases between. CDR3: CASSFGHPYEQYF. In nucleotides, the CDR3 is TGTGCCAGCAGTTTCGGACACCCCTACGAGCAGTACTTC.

The CDR3 DNA sequence: TGTGCCAGCAAGACTAGCCAACGACATGAGCAGTTCTTC. Translating it yields CASKTSQRHEQFF. This chain connects TRBV2 to TRBJ2-1, with 7 nucleotides matching TRBD2. CDR1 is SNHLY and CDR2 is FYNNEI in the germline V gene. V dropped 7 bases and J dropped 8; count of bases not matched to a gene: 8. CDR3 size: 13 residues.

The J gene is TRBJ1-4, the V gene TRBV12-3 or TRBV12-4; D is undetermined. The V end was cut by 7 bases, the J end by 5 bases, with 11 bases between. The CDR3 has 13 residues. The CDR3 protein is CASTEAGNEKLFF. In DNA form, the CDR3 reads TGTGCCAGCACCGAGGCGGGAAATGAAAAACTGTTTTTT.

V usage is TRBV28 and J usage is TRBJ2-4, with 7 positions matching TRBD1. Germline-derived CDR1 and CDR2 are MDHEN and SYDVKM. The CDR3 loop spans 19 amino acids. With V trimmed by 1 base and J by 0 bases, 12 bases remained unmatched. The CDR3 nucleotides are TGTGCCAGCAGTTTATTGGCCTGGGACAGATCCTTAGCCAAAAACATTCAGTACTTC. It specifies CASSLLAWDRSLAKNIQYF.

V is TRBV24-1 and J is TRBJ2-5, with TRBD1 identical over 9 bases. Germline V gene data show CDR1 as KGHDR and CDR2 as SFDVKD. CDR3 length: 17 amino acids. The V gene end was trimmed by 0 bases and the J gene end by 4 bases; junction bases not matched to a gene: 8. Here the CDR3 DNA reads TGTGCCACCAGTGATTTGGGGACAGGGTTTGGCGGAGAGACCCAGTACTTC. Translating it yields CATSDLGTGFGGETQYF.

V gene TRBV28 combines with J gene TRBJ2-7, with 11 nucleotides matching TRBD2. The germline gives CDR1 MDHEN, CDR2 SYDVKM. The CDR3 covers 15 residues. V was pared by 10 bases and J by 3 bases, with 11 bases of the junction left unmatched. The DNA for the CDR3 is TGTGCCACCCTCTCTCTAGCGGGGGGTATCTACGAGCAGTACTTC. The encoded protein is CATLSLAGGIYEQYF.

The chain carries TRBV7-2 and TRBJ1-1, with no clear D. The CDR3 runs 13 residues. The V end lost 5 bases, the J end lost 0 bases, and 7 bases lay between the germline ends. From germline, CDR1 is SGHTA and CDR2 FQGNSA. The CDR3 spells CASSPYLNTEAFF. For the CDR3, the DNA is TGTGCCAGCAGCCCATATCTGAACACTGAAGCTTTCTTT.

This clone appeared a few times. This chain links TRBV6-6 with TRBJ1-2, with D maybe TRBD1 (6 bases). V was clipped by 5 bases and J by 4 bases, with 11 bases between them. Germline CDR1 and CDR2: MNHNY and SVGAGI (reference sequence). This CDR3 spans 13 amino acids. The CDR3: CASSAQGPYGYTF. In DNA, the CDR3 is TGTGCCAGCAGTGCACAGGGACCCTATGGCTACACCTTC.

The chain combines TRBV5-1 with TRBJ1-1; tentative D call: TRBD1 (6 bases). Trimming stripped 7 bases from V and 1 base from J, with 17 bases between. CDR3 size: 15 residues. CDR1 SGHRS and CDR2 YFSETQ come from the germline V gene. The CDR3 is CASSSLTGQNTEAFF. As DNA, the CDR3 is TGCGCCAGCTCCTCTCTAACGGGACAGAACACTGAAGCTTTCTTT. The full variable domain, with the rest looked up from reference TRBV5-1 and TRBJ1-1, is KAGVTQTPRYLIKTRGQQVTLSCSPISGHRSVSWYQQTPGQGLQFLFEYFSETQRNKGNFPGRFSGRQFSNSRSEMNVSTLELGDSALYLCASSSLTGQNTEAFFGQGTRLTVV.

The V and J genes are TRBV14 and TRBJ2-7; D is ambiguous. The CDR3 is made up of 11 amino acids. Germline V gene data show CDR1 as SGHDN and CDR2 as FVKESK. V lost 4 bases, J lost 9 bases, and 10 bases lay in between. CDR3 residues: CASSPGIVQYF. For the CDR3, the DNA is TGTGCCAGCAGCCCTGGAATCGTGCAGTACTTC.

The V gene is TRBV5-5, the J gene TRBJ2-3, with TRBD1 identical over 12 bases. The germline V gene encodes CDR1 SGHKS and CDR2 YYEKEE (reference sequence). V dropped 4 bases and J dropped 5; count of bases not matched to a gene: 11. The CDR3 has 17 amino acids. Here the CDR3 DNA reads TGTGCCAGCAGCATGCGGGACAGGGGGCGATTGGAAGATACGCAGTATTTT. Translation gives CASSMRDRGRLEDTQYF.

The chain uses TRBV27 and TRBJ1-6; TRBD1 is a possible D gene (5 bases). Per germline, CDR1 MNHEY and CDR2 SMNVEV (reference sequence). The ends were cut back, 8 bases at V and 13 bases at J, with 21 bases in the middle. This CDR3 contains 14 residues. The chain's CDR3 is CASRTNTGSAPLHF. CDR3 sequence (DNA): TGTGCCAGCCGAACCAACACAGGCTCCGCGCCCCTCCACTTT.

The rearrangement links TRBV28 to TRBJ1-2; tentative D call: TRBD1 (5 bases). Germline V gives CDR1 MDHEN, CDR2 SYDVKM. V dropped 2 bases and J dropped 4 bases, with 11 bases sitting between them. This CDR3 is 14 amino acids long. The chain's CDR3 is CASSLGTGVYGYTF. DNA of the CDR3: TGTGCCAGCAGTTTAGGTACGGGGGTCTATGGCTACACCTTC.

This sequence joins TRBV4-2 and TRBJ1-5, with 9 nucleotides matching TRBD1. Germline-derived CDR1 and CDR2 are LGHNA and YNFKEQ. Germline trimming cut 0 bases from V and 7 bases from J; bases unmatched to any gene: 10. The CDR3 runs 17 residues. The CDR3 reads CASSQEVTGGVRQPQHF. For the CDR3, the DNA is TGTGCCAGCAGCCAAGAAGTAACAGGGGGCGTGAGGCAGCCCCAGCATTTT.

CDR3 sequence reads: CASSQALGGLGYTF. In DNA, the CDR3 is TGTGCCAGCAGCCAAGCCCTTGGGGGATTGGGCTACACCTTC. V gene TRBV3-1 (or the pseudogene TRBV3-2) combines with J gene TRBJ1-2; D might be TRBD1 (5 bases). The V and J ends lost 1 base and 8 bases respectively, with 14 bases between them. The germline V gene encodes CDR1 LGHDT and CDR2 YNNKEL (reference sequence). The CDR3 contains 14 residues.

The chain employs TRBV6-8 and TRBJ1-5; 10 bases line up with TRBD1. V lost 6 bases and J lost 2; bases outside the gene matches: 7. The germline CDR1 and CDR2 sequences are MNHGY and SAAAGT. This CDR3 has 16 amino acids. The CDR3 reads CASRGQGIGGNQPQHF. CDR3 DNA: TGTGCCAGCAGGGGACAGGGGATCGGTGGCAATCAGCCCCAGCATTTT.

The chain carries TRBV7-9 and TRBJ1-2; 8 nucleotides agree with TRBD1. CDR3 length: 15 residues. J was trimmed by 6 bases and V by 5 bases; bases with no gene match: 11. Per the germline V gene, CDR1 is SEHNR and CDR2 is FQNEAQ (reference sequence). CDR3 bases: TGTGCCAGCAGCAGACTTAGTACAGGGGGGCATGGCTACACCTTC. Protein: CASSRLSTGGHGYTF.

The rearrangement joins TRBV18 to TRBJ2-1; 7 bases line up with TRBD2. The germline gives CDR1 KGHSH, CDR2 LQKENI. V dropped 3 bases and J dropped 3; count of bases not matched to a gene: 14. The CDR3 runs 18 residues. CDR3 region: CASSPSLADLKNYNEQFF. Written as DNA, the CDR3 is TGTGCCAGCTCACCGAGTCTAGCGGACCTTAAGAACTACAATGAGCAGTTCTTC. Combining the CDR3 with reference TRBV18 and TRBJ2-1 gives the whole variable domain NAGVMQNPRHLVRRRGQEARLRCSPMKGHSHVYWYRQLPEEGLKFMVYLQKENIIDESGMPKERFSAEFPKEGPSILRIQQVVRGDSAAYFCASSPSLADLKNYNEQFFGPGTRLTVL.

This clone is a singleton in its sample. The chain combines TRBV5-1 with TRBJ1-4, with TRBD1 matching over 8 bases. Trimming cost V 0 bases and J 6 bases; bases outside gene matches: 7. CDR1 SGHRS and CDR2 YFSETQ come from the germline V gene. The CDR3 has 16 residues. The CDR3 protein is CASSLGSQGAHEKLFF. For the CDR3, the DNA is TGCGCCAGCAGCTTGGGATCTCAGGGGGCGCATGAAAAACTGTTTTTT.

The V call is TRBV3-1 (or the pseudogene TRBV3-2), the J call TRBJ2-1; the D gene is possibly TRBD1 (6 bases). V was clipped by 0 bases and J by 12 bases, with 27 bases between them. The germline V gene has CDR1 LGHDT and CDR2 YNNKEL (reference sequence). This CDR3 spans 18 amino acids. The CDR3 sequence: CASSQDIAFQGQGSWQFF. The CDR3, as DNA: TGTGCCAGCAGCCAAGATATAGCGTTTCAGGGGCAGGGTAGTTGGCAGTTCTTC.

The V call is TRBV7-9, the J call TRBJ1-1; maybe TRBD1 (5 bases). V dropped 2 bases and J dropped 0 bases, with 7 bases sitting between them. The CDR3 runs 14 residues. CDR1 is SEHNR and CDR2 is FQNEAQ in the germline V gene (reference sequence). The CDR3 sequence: CASSLTGLNTEAFF. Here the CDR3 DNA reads TGTGCCAGCAGCTTAACAGGTTTGAACACTGAAGCTTTCTTT.

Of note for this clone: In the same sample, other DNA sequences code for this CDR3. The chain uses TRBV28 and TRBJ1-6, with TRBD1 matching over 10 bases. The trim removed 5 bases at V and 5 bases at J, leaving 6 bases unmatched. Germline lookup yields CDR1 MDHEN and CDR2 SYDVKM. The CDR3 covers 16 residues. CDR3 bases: TGTGCCAGCAGTCCTACCGGACAGGGGGATAATTCACCCCTCCACTTT. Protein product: CASSPTGQGDNSPLHF. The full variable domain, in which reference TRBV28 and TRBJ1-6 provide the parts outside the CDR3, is DVKVTQSSRYLVKRTGEKVFLECVQDMDHENMFWYRQDPGLGLRLIYFSYDVKMKEKGDIPEGYSVSREKKERFSLILESASTNQTSMYLCASSPTGQGDNSPLHFGNGTRLTVT.

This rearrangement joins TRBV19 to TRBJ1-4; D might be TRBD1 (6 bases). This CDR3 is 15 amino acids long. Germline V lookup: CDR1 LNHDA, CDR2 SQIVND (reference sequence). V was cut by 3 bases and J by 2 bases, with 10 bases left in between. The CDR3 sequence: CASSIQGPTNEKLFF. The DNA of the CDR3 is TGTGCCAGTAGTATCCAGGGGCCTACTAATGAAAAACTGTTTTTT.

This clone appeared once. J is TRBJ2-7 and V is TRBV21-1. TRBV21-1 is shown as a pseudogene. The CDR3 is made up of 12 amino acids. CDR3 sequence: CASIEGNCEQYF. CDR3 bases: TGTGCCAGCATCGAGGGGAACTGCGAGCAGTACTTC.

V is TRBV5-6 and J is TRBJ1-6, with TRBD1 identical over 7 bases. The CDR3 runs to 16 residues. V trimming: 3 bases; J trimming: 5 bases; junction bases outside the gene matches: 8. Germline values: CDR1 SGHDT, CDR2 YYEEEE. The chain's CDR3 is CASSSIRDRDNSPLHF. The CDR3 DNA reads TGTGCCAGCAGCTCAATCCGAGACAGGGATAATTCACCCCTCCACTTT.